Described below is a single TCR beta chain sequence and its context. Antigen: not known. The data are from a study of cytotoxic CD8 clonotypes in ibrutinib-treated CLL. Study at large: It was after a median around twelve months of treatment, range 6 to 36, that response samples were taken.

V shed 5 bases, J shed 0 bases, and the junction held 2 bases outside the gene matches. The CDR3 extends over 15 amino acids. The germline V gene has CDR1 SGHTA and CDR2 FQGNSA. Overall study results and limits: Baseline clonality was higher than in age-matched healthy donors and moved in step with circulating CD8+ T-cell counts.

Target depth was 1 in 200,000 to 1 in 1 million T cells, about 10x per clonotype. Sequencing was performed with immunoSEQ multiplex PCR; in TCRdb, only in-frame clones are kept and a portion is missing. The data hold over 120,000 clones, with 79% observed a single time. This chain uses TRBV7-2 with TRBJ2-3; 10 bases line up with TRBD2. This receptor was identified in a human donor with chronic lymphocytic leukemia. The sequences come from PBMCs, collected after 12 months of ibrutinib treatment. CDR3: CASSPGLASTDTQYF. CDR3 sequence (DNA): TGTGCCAGCAGCCCGGGACTAGCGAGCACAGATACGCAGTATTTT.